The text below deals with one T cell receptor (beta chain). Its target is not known. The people who gave samples were healthy Caucasians from Russia, aged roughly 6 to 90. The V and J ends lost 4 bases and 2 bases, in that order; junction bases with no gene match: 11. Germline V gives CDR1 SGHTA, CDR2 FQGNSA. The CDR3 is made up of 16 amino acids. These data belong to a study of blood T cells in healthy people across ages. The study's findings and limits: With age, beta diversity per million T cells declined roughly linearly, significantly by 35 to 40. It was the long-lived donors that had more naive CD4+ cells and higher diversity than aged donors.

Through a sample-barcoded 5' primer and a J-beta primer mix, a second PCR was run for roughly 6 to 11 cycles. Via MiXCR, TCRdb re-called the 5' RACE reads, giving one row per CDR3 protein. Of 700,000 to 900,000 distinct CDR3 sequences listed, roughly 50% were seen once; the top ten hold under 50%. The sequencing sample was made of blood. This TCR was recovered from a man older than 75 in good health. The chain is built from TRBV7-2 and TRBJ2-7; 7 bases align to TRBD1. CDR3 in amino acids: CASSYGTANPTYEQYF. CDR3 sequence (DNA): TGTGCCAGCAGCTATGGGACAGCCAACCCCACCTACGAGCAGTACTTC.